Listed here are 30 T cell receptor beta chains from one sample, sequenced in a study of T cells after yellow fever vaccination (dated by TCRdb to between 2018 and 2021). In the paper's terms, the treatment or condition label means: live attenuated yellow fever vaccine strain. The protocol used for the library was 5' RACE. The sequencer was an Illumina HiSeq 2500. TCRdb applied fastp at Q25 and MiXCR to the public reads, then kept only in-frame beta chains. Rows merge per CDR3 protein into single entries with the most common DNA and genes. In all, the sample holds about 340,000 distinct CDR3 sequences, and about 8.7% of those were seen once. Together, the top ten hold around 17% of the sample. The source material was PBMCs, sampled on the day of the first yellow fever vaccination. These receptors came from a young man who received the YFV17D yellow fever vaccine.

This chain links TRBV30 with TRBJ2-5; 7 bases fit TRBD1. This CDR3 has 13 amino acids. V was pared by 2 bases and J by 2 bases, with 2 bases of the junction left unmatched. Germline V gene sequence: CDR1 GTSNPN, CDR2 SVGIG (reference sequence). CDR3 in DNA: TGTGCCTGGAGTTGGACAGGACAAGAGACCCAGTACTTC. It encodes CAWSWTGQETQYF.

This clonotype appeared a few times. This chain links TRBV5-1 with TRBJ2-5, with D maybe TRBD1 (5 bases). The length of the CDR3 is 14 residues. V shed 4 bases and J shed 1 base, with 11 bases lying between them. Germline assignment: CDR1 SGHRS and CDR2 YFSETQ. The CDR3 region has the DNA TGCGCCAGCAGCACCAGGGTGTCCCAAGAGACCCAGTACTTC. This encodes CASSTRVSQETQYF.

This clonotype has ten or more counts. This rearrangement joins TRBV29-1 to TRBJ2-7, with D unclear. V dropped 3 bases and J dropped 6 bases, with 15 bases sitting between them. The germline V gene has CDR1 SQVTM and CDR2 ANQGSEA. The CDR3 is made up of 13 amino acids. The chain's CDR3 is CSVETVIGREQYF. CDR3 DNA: TGCAGCGTTGAGACCGTAATAGGCCGCGAGCAGTACTTC.

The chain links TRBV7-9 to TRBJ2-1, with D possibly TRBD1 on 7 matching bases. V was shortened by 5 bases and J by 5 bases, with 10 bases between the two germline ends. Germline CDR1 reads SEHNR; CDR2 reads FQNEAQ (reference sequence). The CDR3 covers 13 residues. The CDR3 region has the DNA TGTGCCAGCAGCGGAGGGACAGACAATGAGCAGTTCTTC. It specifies CASSGGTDNEQFF.

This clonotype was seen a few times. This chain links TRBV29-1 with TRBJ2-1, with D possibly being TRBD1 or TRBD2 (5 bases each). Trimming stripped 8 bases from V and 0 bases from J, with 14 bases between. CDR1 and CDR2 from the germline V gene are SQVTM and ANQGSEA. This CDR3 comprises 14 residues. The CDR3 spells CSHAAGSSYNEQFF. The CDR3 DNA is TGCAGCCATGCTGCAGGGAGCTCCTACAATGAGCAGTTCTTC.

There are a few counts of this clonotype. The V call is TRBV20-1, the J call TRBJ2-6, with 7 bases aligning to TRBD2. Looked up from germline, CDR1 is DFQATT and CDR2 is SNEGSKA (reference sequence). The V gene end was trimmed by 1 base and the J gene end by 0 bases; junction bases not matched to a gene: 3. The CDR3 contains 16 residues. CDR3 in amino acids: CSARAAGVSGANVLTF. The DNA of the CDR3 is TGCAGTGCTAGAGCGGCGGGGGTCTCTGGGGCCAACGTCCTGACTTTC.

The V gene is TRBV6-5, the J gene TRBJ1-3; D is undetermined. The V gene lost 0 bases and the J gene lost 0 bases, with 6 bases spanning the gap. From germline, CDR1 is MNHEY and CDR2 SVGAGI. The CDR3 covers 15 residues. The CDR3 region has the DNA TGTGCCAGCAGTTACTCTGGGGACTCTGGAAACACCATATATTTT. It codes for CASSYSGDSGNTIYF.

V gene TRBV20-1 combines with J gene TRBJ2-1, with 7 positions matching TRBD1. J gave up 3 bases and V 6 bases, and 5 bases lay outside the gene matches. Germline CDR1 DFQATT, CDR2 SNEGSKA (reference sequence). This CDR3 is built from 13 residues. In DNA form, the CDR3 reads TGCAGTGCCAGGACAGGCCTCTACAATGAGCAGTTCTTC. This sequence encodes CSARTGLYNEQFF.

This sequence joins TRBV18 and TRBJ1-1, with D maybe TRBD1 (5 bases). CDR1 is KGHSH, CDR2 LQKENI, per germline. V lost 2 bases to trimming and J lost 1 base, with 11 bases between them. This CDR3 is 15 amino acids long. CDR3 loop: CASSPEMTANTEAFF. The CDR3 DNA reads TGTGCCAGCTCACCAGAAATGACAGCGAACACTGAAGCTTTCTTT.

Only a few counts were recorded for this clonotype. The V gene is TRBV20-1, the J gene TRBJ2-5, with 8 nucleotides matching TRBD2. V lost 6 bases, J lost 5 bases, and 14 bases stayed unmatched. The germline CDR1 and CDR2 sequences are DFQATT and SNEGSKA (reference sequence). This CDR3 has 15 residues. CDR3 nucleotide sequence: TGCAGTGCCGCAGGACTAGCAAGGATCGGGGAGACCCAGTACTTC. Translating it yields CSAAGLARIGETQYF.

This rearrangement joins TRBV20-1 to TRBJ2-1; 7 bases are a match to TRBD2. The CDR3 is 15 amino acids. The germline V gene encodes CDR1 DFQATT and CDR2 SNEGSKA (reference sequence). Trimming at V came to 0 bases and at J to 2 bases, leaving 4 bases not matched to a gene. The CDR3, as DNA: TGCAGTGCTAGAGATTTTGGACTAGCCTACAATGAGCAGTTCTTC. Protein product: CSARDFGLAYNEQFF.

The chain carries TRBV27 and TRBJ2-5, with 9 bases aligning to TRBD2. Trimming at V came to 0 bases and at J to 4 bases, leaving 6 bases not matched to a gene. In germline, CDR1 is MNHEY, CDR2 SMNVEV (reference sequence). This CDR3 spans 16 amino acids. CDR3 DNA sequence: TGTGCCAGCAGTTTATCGGGCGGGGGGGCCCCAGAGACCCAGTACTTC. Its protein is CASSLSGGGAPETQYF.

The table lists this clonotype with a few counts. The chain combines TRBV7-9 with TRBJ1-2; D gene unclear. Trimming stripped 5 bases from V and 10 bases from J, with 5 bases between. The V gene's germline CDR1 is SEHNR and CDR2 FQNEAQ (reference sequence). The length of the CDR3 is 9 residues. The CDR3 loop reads CASSPPYTF. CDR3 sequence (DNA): TGTGCCAGCAGCCCCCCCTACACCTTC.

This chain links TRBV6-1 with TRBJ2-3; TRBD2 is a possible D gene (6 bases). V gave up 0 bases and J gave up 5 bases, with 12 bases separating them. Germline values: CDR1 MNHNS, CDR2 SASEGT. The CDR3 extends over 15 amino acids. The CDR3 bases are TGTGCCAGCAGTGAAGCGGGGGGAAGGTTAGATACGCAGTATTTT. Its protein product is CASSEAGGRLDTQYF.

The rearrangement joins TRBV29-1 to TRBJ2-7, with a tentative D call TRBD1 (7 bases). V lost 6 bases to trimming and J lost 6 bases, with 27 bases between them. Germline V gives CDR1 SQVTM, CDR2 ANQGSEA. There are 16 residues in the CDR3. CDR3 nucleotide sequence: TGCAGCGTAGCCGACGGAGACGACAGGGACTTCGGCGAGCAGTACGTC. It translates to CSVADGDDRDFGEQYV.

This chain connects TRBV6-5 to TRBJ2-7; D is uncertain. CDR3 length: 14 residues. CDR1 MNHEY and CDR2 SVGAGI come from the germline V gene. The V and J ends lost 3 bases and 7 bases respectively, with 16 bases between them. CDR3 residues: CASSYGVLSLEQYF. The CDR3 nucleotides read TGTGCCAGCAGTTATGGGGTGCTATCTCTGGAGCAGTACTTC.

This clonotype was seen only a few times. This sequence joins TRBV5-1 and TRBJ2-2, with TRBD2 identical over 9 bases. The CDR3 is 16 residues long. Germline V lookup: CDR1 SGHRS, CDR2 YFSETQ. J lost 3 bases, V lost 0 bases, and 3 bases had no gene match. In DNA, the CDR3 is TGCGCCAGCAGCTTGGTGCTAGCGGGATACACCGGGGAGCTGTTTTTT. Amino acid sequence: CASSLVLAGYTGELFF.

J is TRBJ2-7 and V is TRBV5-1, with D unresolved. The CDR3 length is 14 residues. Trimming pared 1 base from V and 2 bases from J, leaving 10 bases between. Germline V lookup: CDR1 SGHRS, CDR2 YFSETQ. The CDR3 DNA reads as TGCGCCAGCAGCTTGCCCGATGGCCCCTACGAGCAGTACTTC. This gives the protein CASSLPDGPYEQYF.

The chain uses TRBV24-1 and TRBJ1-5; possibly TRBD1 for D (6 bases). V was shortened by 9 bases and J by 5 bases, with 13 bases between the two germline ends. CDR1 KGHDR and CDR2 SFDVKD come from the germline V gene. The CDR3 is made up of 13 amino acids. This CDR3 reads CATEGQRDQPQHF. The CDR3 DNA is TGTGCCACCGAAGGACAGCGAGATCAGCCCCAGCATTTT.

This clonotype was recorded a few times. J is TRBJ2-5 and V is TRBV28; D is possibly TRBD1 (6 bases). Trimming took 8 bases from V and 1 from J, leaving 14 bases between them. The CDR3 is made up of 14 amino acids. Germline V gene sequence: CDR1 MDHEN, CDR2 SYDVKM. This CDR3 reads CASVPSGAQETQYF. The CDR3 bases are TGTGCCAGCGTACCCTCAGGGGCCCAAGAGACCCAGTACTTC.

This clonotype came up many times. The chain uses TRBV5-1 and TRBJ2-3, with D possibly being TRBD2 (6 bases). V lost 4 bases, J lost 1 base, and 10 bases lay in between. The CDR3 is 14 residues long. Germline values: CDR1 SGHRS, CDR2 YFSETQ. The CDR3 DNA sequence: TGCGCCAGCAGCGACCCGGGGGGCACAGATACGCAGTATTTT. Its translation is CASSDPGGTDTQYF.

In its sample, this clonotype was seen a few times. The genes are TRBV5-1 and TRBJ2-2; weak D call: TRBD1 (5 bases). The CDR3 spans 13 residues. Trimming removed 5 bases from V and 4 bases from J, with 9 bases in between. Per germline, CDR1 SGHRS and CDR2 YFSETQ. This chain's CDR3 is CASSTTVTGELFF. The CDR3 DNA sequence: TGCGCCAGCAGTACGACAGTCACCGGGGAGCTGTTTTTT. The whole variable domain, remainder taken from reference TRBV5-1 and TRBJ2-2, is KAGVTQTPRYLIKTRGQQVTLSCSPISGHRSVSWYQQTPGQGLQFLFEYFSETQRNKGNFPGRFSGRQFSNSRSEMNVSTLELGDSALYLCASSTTVTGELFFGEGSRLTVL.

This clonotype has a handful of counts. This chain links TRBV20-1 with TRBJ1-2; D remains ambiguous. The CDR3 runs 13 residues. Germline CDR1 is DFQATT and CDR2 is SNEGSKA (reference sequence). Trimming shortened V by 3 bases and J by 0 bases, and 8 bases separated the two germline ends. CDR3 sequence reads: CSARWGANYGYTF. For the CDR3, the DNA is TGCAGTGCTAGGTGGGGAGCTAACTATGGCTACACCTTC.

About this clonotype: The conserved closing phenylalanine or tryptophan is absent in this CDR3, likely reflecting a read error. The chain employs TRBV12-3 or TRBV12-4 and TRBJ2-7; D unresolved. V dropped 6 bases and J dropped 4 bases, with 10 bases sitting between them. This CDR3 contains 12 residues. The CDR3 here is CASSLHLYEQYS. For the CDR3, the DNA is TGTGCCAGCAGCCTCCATCTGTACGAGCAGTACTCC.

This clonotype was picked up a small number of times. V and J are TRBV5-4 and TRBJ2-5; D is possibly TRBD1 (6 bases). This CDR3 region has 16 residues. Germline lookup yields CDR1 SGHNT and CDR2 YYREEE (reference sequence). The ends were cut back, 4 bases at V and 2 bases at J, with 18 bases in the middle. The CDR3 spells CASSLLGTGRQETQYF. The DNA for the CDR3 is TGTGCCAGCAGCCTCCTCGGTACAGGGAGACAAGAGACCCAGTACTTC. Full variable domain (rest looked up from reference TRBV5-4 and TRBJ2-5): ETGVTQSPTHLIKTRGQQVTLRCSSQSGHNTVSWYQQALGQGPQFIFQYYREEENGRGNFPPRFSGLQFPNYSSELNVNALELDDSALYLCASSLLGTGRQETQYFGPGTRLLVL.

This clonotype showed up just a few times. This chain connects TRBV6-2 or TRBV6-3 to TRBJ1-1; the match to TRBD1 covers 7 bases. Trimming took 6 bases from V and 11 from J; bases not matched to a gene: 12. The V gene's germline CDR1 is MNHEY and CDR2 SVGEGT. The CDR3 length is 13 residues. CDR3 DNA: TGTGCCAGCAGGGGGACAGTAACAAATCAGGCTTTCTTT. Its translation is CASRGTVTNQAFF.

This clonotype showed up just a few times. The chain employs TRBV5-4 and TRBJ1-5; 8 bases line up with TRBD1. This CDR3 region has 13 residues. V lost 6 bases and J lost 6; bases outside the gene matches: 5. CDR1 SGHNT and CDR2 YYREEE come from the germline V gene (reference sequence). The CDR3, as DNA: TGTGCCAGCACCATTGACAGGGGTCAGCCCCAGCATTTT. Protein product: CASTIDRGQPQHF.

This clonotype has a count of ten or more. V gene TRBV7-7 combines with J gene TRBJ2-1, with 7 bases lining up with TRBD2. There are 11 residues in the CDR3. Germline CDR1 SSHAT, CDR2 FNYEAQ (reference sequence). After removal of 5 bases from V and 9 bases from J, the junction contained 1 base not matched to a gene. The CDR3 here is CASSGGGEQFF. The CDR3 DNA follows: TGTGCCAGCAGCGGCGGGGGTGAGCAGTTCTTC.

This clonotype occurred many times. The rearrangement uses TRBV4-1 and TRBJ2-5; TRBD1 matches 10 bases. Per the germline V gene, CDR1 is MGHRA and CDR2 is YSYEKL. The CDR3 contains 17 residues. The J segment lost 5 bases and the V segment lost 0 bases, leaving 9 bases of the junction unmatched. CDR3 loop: CASSQDVGTGVFETQYF. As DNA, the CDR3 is TGCGCCAGCAGCCAAGATGTCGGGACAGGGGTTTTTGAGACCCAGTACTTC.

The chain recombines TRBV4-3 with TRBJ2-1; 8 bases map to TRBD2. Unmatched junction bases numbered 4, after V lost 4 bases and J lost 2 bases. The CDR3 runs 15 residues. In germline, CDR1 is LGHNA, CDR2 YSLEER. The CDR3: CASSPLAGPYNEQFF. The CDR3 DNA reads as TGCGCCAGCAGCCCATTAGCGGGACCCTACAATGAGCAGTTCTTC.